This T cell receptor (beta chain) was sequenced in a study of CD8 T cells in ankylosing spondylitis. Study conclusions and caveats: Made up of about eight highly homologous variants, a TCR beta motif appeared characteristic of ankylosing spondylitis blood.

This clonotype came up many times. Its antigen is as yet unknown. CDR3 size: 14 residues. V dropped 3 bases and J dropped 4 bases, with 12 bases sitting between them. In germline, CDR1 is MNHEY, CDR2 SMNVEV (reference sequence). 5'-RACE, quantitative and with molecular barcodes, yielded the TCR beta libraries. One entry per CDR3 protein results from TCRdb running MiXCR on the 5' RACE reads. The table lists 450,000 to 550,000 distinct CDR3 sequences, less than 6% of them singletons, with roughly 3.3% in the top ten. Input material: blood, either unsorted or a sorted T cell fraction (not recorded which). The chain combines TRBV27 with TRBJ2-5; no firm D call. The TCR originated in a male donor with ankylosing spondylitis. The CDR3 region has the DNA TGTGCCAGCAGTTTTTCAGTAGGGCGAGAGACCCAGTACTTC. It translates to CASSFSVGRETQYF.